The next 14 T cell receptor beta chains were all read from a single sample in a study of cytomegalovirus exposure and HLA in healthy donors. Vbeta (60) and Jbeta (13) primers were used in the PCR. Some clones are missing from TCRdb's copy, which holds only in-frame ones; the method was immunoSEQ multiplex PCR. The table records some 150,000 clones, more than 70% of them present only once. Material for sequencing was PBMCs. These receptor sequences come from a woman in her forties in good health and CMV-seropositive.

This clone has only one observation. The rearrangement links TRBV5-1 to TRBJ2-5, with D hard to call. The CDR3 runs to 14 residues. Between the trimmed V and J ends, which lost 0 bases and 7 bases, there was a span of 13 bases. Germline CDR1 SGHRS, CDR2 YFSETQ. The CDR3 reads CASSLGSSSGTQYF. The CDR3 bases are TGCGCCAGCAGCTTGGGAAGTAGCTCCGGGACCCAGTACTTC.

The genes are TRBV25-1 and TRBJ1-5, with TRBD1 identical over 7 bases. The trim removed 5 bases at V and 4 bases at J, leaving 2 bases unmatched. CDR1 is MGHDK, CDR2 SYGVNS, per germline. This CDR3 has 13 residues. DNA for the CDR3: TGTGCCAGCAGTCCGACAGGGAATCAGCCCCAGCATTTT. This codes for CASSPTGNQPQHF.

This clone was counted between two and nine times. The V gene is TRBV14, the J gene TRBJ2-1, with D perhaps matching TRBD2 (5 bases). This CDR3 contains 21 residues. CDR1 is SGHDN and CDR2 is FVKESK in the germline V gene. The V and J ends lost 0 bases and 3 bases respectively, with 27 bases between them. The CDR3: CASSQDGRAPSKLGFYNEQFF. The CDR3 region has the DNA TGTGCCAGCAGCCAAGATGGGCGGGCTCCCTCGAAGCTAGGTTTCTACAATGAGCAGTTCTTC.

The chain employs TRBV30 and TRBJ1-5; 8 positions agree with TRBD1. CDR1 and CDR2 from the germline V gene are GTSNPN and SVGIG (reference sequence). The CDR3 spans 17 residues. The ends lost 5 bases at V and 0 bases at J; junction bases unmatched: 12. The CDR3 loop is CAWAVGQGDYSNQPQHF. In DNA form, the CDR3 reads TGTGCCTGGGCTGTTGGACAGGGAGATTATAGCAATCAGCCCCAGCATTTT.

CDR3: CASSPALAGGETQYF. The CDR3 DNA follows: TGTGCCAGCAGCCCAGCTCTAGCGGGAGGAGAGACCCAGTACTTC. This chain uses TRBV7-6 with TRBJ2-5, with TRBD2 matching over 11 bases. V shed 5 bases and J 4 bases; nucleotides not matched to a gene: 6. The CDR3 covers 15 residues. Germline loops: CDR1 SGHVS, CDR2 FNYEAQ.

The rearrangement links TRBV4-1 to TRBJ2-2; 7 bases are shared with TRBD2. J gave up 6 bases and V 0 bases, and 4 bases lay outside the gene matches. Germline-derived CDR1 and CDR2 are MGHRA and YSYEKL. The CDR3 runs 15 residues. CDR3 DNA: TGCGCCAGCAGCCAAGATGGGGGAGGGCCCGGGGAGCTGTTTTTT. It codes for CASSQDGGGPGELFF.

There are a few counts of this clone. The chain is built from TRBV5-6 and TRBJ2-1; D remains ambiguous. Germline V lookup: CDR1 SGHDT, CDR2 YYEEEE. The CDR3 sequence is 13 residues long. V dropped 2 bases and J dropped 2 bases, with 5 bases sitting between them. CDR3 bases: TGTGCCAGCAGCTTTTCAACCTACAATGAGCAGTTCTTC. This sequence encodes CASSFSTYNEQFF.

The rearrangement links TRBV11-2 to TRBJ2-1; 8 nucleotides align to TRBD2. The CDR3 runs 12 residues. Germline V CDR1 and CDR2: SGHAT, FQNNGV. The trim removed 5 bases at V and 8 bases at J, leaving 2 bases unmatched. CDR3 sequence reads: CASSPGRDEQFF. CDR3 coding DNA: TGTGCCAGCAGCCCCGGGAGGGATGAGCAGTTCTTC.

Concerning this clone itself: An end of the junction differs from the germline gene, which may be a read error. V usage is TRBV7-6 and J usage is TRBJ2-5, with 7 bases fitting TRBD2. The V gene's germline CDR1 is SGHVS and CDR2 FNYEAQ. This CDR3 is built from 17 residues. The CDR3 sequence: CASSLARGRSGGEAQYF. Here the CDR3 DNA reads TGTGCCAGCAGCTTAGCTCGCGGGAGAAGTGGGGGAGAGGCCCAGTACTTC.

The chain employs TRBV11-2 and TRBJ2-3; no clear D. The V gene's germline CDR1 is SGHAT and CDR2 FQNNGV. The CDR3 is 11 amino acids. The germline V and J ends were trimmed by 1 base and 6 bases, with 2 bases remaining between them. CDR3 in DNA: TGTGCCAGCAGCTTAGCGGATACGCAGTATTTT. It specifies CASSLADTQYF.

The J gene is TRBJ2-3, the V gene TRBV29-1, with no clear D. The CDR3 runs 11 residues. V shed 8 bases and J shed 4 bases, with 10 bases lying between them. CDR1 is SQVTM, CDR2 ANQGSEA, per germline. This CDR3 is CSMGWADTQYF. The CDR3, as DNA: TGCAGCATGGGCTGGGCAGATACGCAGTATTTT.

The V gene is TRBV6-1, the J gene TRBJ2-7; D perhaps matches TRBD1 (6 bases). The CDR3 length is 12 residues. V was clipped by 7 bases and J by 5 bases, with 12 bases between them. Germline V gene lookup returns CDR1 MNHNS and CDR2 SASEGT. The CDR3 DNA reads as TGTGCCAGCACCGGGACACCTCACGAGCAGTACTTC. It is translated as CASTGTPHEQYF.

The chain employs TRBV5-1 and TRBJ2-1, with TRBD1 matching 8 bases. The V gene end was trimmed by 2 bases and the J gene end by 4 bases; junction bases not matched to a gene: 2. Germline V gene lookup returns CDR1 SGHRS and CDR2 YFSETQ. The CDR3 is 14 amino acids. CDR3 in amino acids: CASSFRTGYNEQFF. The CDR3 nucleotides are TGCGCCAGCAGCTTCAGGACAGGGTACAATGAGCAGTTCTTC.

The rearrangement links TRBV6-5 to TRBJ2-7; the match to TRBD1 covers 9 bases. The V and J ends lost 5 bases and 1 base, in that order; junction bases with no gene match: 6. CDR1 and CDR2 from the germline V gene are MNHEY and SVGAGI. The CDR3 contains 15 residues. The chain's CDR3 is CASSPGTGSSYEQYF. The CDR3 coding sequence is TGTGCCAGCAGTCCCGGGACAGGGTCTTCCTACGAGCAGTACTTC.